One sample yielded the 27 T cell receptor beta chains listed below, sequenced in a study of blood T cells in healthy people across ages. Primed by a sample-barcoded 5' primer and a J-beta primer mix, a second PCR proceeded for roughly 7 to 11 cycles. From the 5' RACE reads, TCRdb called clonotypes with MiXCR, one entry per CDR3 protein. The sample consists of about 760,000 distinct CDR3 sequences, 56% of them appearing once. The sequencing sample was made of blood. The receptor source for this set is a man aged 40-49 years in good health.

CDR3 region: CAISELAAGANVLTF. CDR3 in DNA: TGTGCCATCAGTGAGTTGGCAGCTGGGGCCAACGTCCTGACTTTC. This chain joins TRBV10-3 and TRBJ2-6; the D is unclear. V lost 1 base, J lost 2 bases, and 6 bases lay in between. This CDR3 has 15 amino acids. The germline V gene has CDR1 ENHRY and CDR2 SYGVKD.

The chain joins TRBV21-1 to TRBJ1-4; TRBD1, as called in the table, went unchecked against the DNA. TRBV21-1 is deemed a pseudogene. There are 17 residues in the CDR3. For the CDR3, the DNA is TGTGCCAGCAGTCTTAAGCCGGACAGGGTTTCAAATGAAAAACTGTTTTTT. This encodes CASSLKPDRVSNEKLFF.

In this sample, this clonotype turned up a few times. The CDR3 sequence: CASERGSLGETQYF. In nucleotides, the CDR3 is TGCGCCAGCGAACGGGGGTCGTTGGGAGAGACCCAGTACTTC. V usage is TRBV5-1 and J usage is TRBJ2-5, with D possibly TRBD2 on 6 matching bases. V shed 7 bases and J shed 4 bases, with 17 bases lying between them. Germline assignment: CDR1 SGHRS and CDR2 YFSETQ. The CDR3 totals 14 residues.

V is TRBV9 and J is TRBJ2-1; D is ambiguous. The CDR3 runs to 14 residues. V was clipped by 2 bases and J by 7 bases, with 13 bases between them. Germline CDR1 is SGDLS and CDR2 is YYNGEE. The CDR3 here is CASSVTHSGNEQFF. The CDR3 coding sequence is TGTGCCAGCAGCGTTACGCATTCCGGGAATGAGCAGTTCTTC.

This chain joins TRBV7-6 and TRBJ2-7; D tentatively fits TRBD1 or TRBD2 (5 bases each). The CDR3 covers 15 residues. The V gene's germline CDR1 is SGHVS and CDR2 FNYEAQ. The germline V and J ends were trimmed by 3 bases and 2 bases, with 14 bases remaining between them. The CDR3 nucleotides read TGTGCCAGCAGCTTCGCCGGGACGCTAGCCTACGAGCAGTACTTC. Translation gives CASSFAGTLAYEQYF.

J is TRBJ2-5 and V is TRBV4-2; the D is unclear. The closer fit of TRBJ2-7 to the DNA end suggests the J call may be wrong. Germline assignment: CDR1 LGHNA and CDR2 YNFKEQ. The CDR3 loop spans 15 amino acids. CDR3 protein: CASSQDISMGYEQYF. In DNA form, the CDR3 reads TGTGCCAGCAGCCAAGATATATCGATGGGATACGAGCAGTACTTC.

In its sample, this clonotype was seen once. The J gene is TRBJ1-1, the V gene TRBV6-2 or TRBV6-3; D possibly corresponds to TRBD1 (6 bases). Trimming took 4 bases from V and 4 from J, leaving 19 bases between them. The CDR3 spans 16 residues. Per the germline V gene, CDR1 is MNHEY and CDR2 is SVGEGT. The CDR3 here is CASSSPYQGYSTEAFF. The CDR3 region has the DNA TGTGCCAGCAGTTCCCCCTACCAGGGGTATAGCACTGAAGCTTTCTTT.

Details on this clonotype: Without the conserved terminal phenylalanine or tryptophan, this CDR3 likely stems from a read error. The V call is TRBV12-3 or TRBV12-4, the J call TRBJ2-3; D gene uncertain. The CDR3 has 12 amino acids. V was clipped by 6 bases and J by 4 bases, with 8 bases between them. CDR3 nucleotides: TGTGCCAGCAGCCCGATGGCAGATACGCAGTATTCT. It yields the protein CASSPMADTQYS.

This clonotype was found a few times. The gene calls are TRBV10-3 and TRBJ2-5; the D gene is possibly TRBD1 (6 bases). The J call is in doubt because the DNA end fits TRBJ2-7 better. The CDR3 extends over 15 amino acids. Germline CDR1 reads ENHRY; CDR2 reads SYGVKD. The CDR3 nucleotides read TGTGCCATCAGTGATTCAGGACAGATATCAAACGAGCAGTACTTC. Residues: CAISDSGQISNEQYF.

This clonotype was detected once. J is TRBJ2-7 and V is TRBV2; 8 positions match TRBD1. The junction had 15 bases not matched to a gene; V was cut back by 4 bases and J by 7 bases. Per germline, CDR1 SNHLY and CDR2 FYNNEI. The CDR3 length is 16 residues. This CDR3 reads CASSAMPGQEAFEQYF. The CDR3 coding sequence is TGTGCCAGCAGTGCAATGCCGGGACAGGAGGCATTTGAGCAGTACTTC.

This chain joins TRBV6-2 or TRBV6-3 and TRBJ2-7, with D maybe TRBD1 (6 bases). V was pared by 2 bases and J by 7 bases, with 15 bases between. Germline CDR1 is MNHEY and CDR2 is SVGEGT. There are 14 residues in the CDR3. Here the CDR3 reads CASSYTPYQGEQYF. In DNA form, the CDR3 reads TGTGCCAGCAGTTACACACCGTACCAGGGGGAGCAGTACTTC.

This sequence joins TRBV12-3 or TRBV12-4 and TRBJ1-4, with 8 positions matching TRBD1. Trimming cost V 3 bases and J 7 bases; bases outside gene matches: 4. The CDR3 contains 14 residues. The CDR3 nucleotides read TGTGCCAGCAGTTTTCCAGGGGGCGGTGAAAAACTGTTTTTT. It specifies CASSFPGGGEKLFF.

This chain links TRBV29-1 with TRBJ2-1, with 11 bases identical to TRBD2. Germline CDR1 reads SQVTM; CDR2 reads ANQGSEA. This CDR3 contains 15 residues. With 7 bases clipped from V and 5 bases from J, the junction kept 10 bases outside the gene matches. For the CDR3, the DNA is TGCAGCGCCCAAGGGGGACTAGCGGAACACAATGAGCAGTTCTTC. Translating it yields CSAQGGLAEHNEQFF.

This chain links TRBV6-5 with TRBJ2-1; D not certain. From germline, CDR1 is MNHEY and CDR2 SVGAGI. CDR3 length: 13 amino acids. The ends were cut back, 4 bases at V and 10 bases at J, with 14 bases in the middle. The CDR3 nucleotides read TGTGCCAGCAGTTCTGGTGGGCCGAAAGAGCAGTTCTTC. It specifies CASSSGGPKEQFF.

The chain employs TRBV6-6 and TRBJ2-5; 7 bases line up with TRBD1. J gave up 5 bases and V 6 bases, and 9 bases lay outside the gene matches. The CDR3 is 14 amino acids. Germline assignment: CDR1 MNHNY and CDR2 SVGAGI (reference sequence). CDR3 in amino acids: CASRPTGFFETQYF. The DNA of the CDR3 is TGTGCCAGCAGACCGACAGGGTTTTTTGAGACCCAGTACTTC.

The chain employs TRBV30 and TRBJ2-1; D is unclear. V gave up 0 bases and J gave up 11 bases, with 5 bases separating them. The CDR3 is 10 residues long. Germline assignment: CDR1 GTSNPN and CDR2 SVGIG (reference sequence). CDR3 protein: CAWSVEKQFF. The CDR3 DNA follows: TGTGCCTGGAGTGTAGAGAAGCAGTTCTTC.

This clonotype has more than one count but fewer than ten. The gene calls are TRBV4-3 and TRBJ2-1; D is possibly TRBD2 (6 bases). Trimming removed 2 bases from V and 5 bases from J, with 13 bases in between. The CDR3 is 15 amino acids. Looked up from germline, CDR1 is LGHNA and CDR2 is YSLEER. The CDR3 nucleotides read TGCGCCAGCAGCCAACGAGCGGGCCTTAACAATGAGCAGTTCTTC. It codes for CASSQRAGLNNEQFF.

The chain carries TRBV25-1 and TRBJ1-1; D gene uncertain. The CDR3 loop spans 12 amino acids. Germline V lookup: CDR1 MGHDK, CDR2 SYGVNS. The ends were cut back, 4 bases at V and 6 bases at J, with 9 bases in the middle. The CDR3 DNA reads TGTGCCAGCAGTGGGACCCAGCCTGAAGCTTTCTTT. This encodes CASSGTQPEAFF.

The chain is built from TRBV7-3 and TRBJ2-7; possibly TRBD2 for D (5 bases). The CDR3 is made up of 13 amino acids. V dropped 5 bases and J dropped 3 bases, with 11 bases sitting between them. The germline V gene encodes CDR1 SGHTA and CDR2 FQGTGA. In nucleotides, the CDR3 is TGTGCCAGCAGCCCTTACAGCGGCTACGAGCAGTACTTC. Encoded protein: CASSPYSGYEQYF.

This clonotype was found a few times. The chain employs TRBV29-1 and TRBJ2-1; 7 nucleotides line up with TRBD2. There are 14 residues in the CDR3. The germline V gene encodes CDR1 SQVTM and CDR2 ANQGSEA. V dropped 2 bases and J dropped 4; count of bases not matched to a gene: 5. Written as DNA, the CDR3 is TGCAGCGTTGAAACCCCCGGGAGGTACAATGAGCAGTTCTTC. Protein product: CSVETPGRYNEQFF.

This sequence joins TRBV7-2 and TRBJ2-5; the match to TRBD2 covers 7 bases. Germline CDR1 is SGHTA and CDR2 is FQGNSA. The CDR3 contains 13 residues. V was clipped by 1 base and J by 9 bases; unmatched bases: 5. For the CDR3, the DNA is TGTGCCAGCAGCTTAGTTCTAGCGGATCCCCAGTACTTC. Protein: CASSLVLADPQYF.

The chain links TRBV11-3 to TRBJ2-3; the match to TRBD2 covers 9 bases. Unmatched junction bases numbered 6, after V lost 5 bases and J lost 3 bases. The germline gives CDR1 SGHNT, CDR2 YENEEA. The CDR3 consists of 15 residues. CDR3 sequence: CASSNQAGGTDTQYF. CDR3 coding DNA: TGTGCCAGCAGCAATCAGGCGGGAGGGACAGATACGCAGTATTTT.

This clonotype has at least ten counts. The chain has TRBV20-1 and TRBJ2-7, with D possibly matching TRBD2 (6 bases). The V gene's germline CDR1 is DFQATT and CDR2 SNEGSKA (reference sequence). This CDR3 comprises 16 residues. Trimming took 0 bases from V and 4 from J, leaving 19 bases between them. CDR3 DNA: TGCAGTGCTAGAGACCCAAGCGGGCCAAGTGGGTACGAGCAGTACTTC. It encodes CSARDPSGPSGYEQYF.

The chain has TRBV9 and TRBJ2-1, with TRBD1 matching over 7 bases. Germline CDR1 and CDR2: SGDLS and YYNGEE. This CDR3 is built from 14 residues. V trimming: 3 bases; J trimming: 9 bases; junction bases outside the gene matches: 9. In DNA form, the CDR3 reads TGTGCCAGCAGCGGCACGACAGGGTTCGGTGAGCAGTTCTTC. It codes for CASSGTTGFGEQFF.

This clonotype appeared a few times. The chain has TRBV20-1 and TRBJ1-6; TRBD1 matches at 8 bases. Germline CDR1 is DFQATT and CDR2 is SNEGSKA (reference sequence). The V gene end was trimmed by 4 bases and the J gene end by 8 bases; junction bases not matched to a gene: 7. CDR3 size: 14 residues. The CDR3: CSAMGQGAYSPLHF. CDR3 nucleotides: TGCAGTGCTATGGGCCAGGGGGCTTATTCACCCCTCCACTTT.

This clonotype was recorded a few times. The rearrangement joins TRBV29-1 to TRBJ1-2, with a tentative D call TRBD1 (5 bases). Germline CDR1 is SQVTM and CDR2 is ANQGSEA. V dropped 3 bases and J dropped 0 bases, with 14 bases sitting between them. The CDR3 extends over 15 amino acids. CDR3 DNA sequence: TGCAGCGTTGAGTTGTCGACACAGGCTAACTATGGCTACACCTTC. Translation: CSVELSTQANYGYTF.

This CDR3 reads CASSLPTSGGINEQYF. The DNA for the CDR3 is TGTGCCAGCAGCCTCCCAACTAGCGGGGGAATCAATGAGCAGTACTTC. This chain links TRBV7-2 with TRBJ2-5; 11 nucleotides match TRBD2. The V gene end was trimmed by 5 bases and the J gene end by 11 bases; junction bases not matched to a gene: 16. Germline assignment: CDR1 SGHTA and CDR2 FQGNSA. CDR3 length: 16 amino acids.